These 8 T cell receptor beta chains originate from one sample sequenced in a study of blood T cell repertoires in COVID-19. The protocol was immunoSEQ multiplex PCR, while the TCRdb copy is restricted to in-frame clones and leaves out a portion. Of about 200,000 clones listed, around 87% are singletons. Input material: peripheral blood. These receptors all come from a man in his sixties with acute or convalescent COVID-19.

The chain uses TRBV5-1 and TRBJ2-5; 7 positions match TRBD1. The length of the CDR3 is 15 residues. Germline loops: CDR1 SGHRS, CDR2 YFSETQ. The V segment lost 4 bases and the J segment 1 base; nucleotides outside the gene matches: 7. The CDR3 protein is CASSRSRTGQETQYF. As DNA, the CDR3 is TGCGCCAGCAGCCGCTCCCGGACAGGCCAAGAGACCCAGTACTTC.

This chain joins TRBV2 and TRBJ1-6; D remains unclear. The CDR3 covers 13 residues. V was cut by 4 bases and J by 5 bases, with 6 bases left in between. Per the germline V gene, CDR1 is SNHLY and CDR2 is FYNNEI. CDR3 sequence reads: CASSVANNSPLHF. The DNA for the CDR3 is TGTGCCAGCAGTGTAGCCAATAATTCACCCCTCCACTTT.

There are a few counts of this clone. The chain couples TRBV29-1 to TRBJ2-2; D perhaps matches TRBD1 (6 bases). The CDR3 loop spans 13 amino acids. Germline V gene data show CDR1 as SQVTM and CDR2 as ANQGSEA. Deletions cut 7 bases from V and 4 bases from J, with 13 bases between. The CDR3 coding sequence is TGCAGCGCCTCAGGGGCCACCACCGGGGAGCTGTTTTTT. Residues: CSASGATTGELFF.

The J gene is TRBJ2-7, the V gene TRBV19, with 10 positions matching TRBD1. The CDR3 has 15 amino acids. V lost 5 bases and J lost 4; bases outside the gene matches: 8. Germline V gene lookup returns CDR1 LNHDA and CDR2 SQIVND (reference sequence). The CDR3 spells CASSLKGQGWYEQYF. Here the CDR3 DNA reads TGTGCCAGTAGTCTAAAGGGACAGGGGTGGTACGAGCAGTACTTC.

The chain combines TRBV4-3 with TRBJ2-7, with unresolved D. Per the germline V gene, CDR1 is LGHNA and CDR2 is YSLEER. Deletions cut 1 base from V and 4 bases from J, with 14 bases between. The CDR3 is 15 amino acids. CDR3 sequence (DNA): TGCGCCAGCAGCCAAGGAAGTGCTTCCGGTTACGAGCAGTACTTC. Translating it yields CASSQGSASGYEQYF.

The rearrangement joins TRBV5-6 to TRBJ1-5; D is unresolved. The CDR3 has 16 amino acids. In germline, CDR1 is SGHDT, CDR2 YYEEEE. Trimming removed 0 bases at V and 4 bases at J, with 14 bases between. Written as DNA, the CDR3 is TGTGCCAGCAGCTTGGCCCCGGGTTTGAGGAATCAGCCCCAGCATTTT. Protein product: CASSLAPGLRNQPQHF. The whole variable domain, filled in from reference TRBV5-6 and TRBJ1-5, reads DAGVTQSPTHLIKTRGQQVTLRCSPKSGHDTVSWYQQALGQGPQFIFQYYEEEERQRGNFPDRFSGHQFPNYSSELNVNALLLGDSALYLCASSLAPGLRNQPQHFGDGTRLSIL.

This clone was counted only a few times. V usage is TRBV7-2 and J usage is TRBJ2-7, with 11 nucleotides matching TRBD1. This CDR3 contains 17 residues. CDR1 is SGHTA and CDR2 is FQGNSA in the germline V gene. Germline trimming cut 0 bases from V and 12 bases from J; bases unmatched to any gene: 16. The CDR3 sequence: CASSLAGYRDRGKGWYF. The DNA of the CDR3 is TGTGCCAGCAGCTTAGCGGGGTACCGGGACAGGGGGAAGGGGTGGTACTTC.

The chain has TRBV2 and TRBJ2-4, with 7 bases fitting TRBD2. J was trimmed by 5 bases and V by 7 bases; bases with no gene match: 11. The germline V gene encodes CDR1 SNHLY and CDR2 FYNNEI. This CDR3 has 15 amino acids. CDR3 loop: CASKPDPAGQNIQYF. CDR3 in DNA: TGTGCCAGCAAACCAGACCCAGCGGGACAAAACATTCAGTACTTC.